This T cell receptor beta chain was recovered during a study of post-analysis software for immune sequencing data. Whole-study context: Included among the disease courses, which were recorded for the cohort, were relapsing-remitting, secondary progressive and progressive-relapsing multiple sclerosis. Findings of the study overall: Patients had higher frequencies than controls of about 5 TRBV segments, including TRBV5-6, TRBV5-1 and TRBV20-1. Relative to controls, patients with multiple sclerosis showed significantly lower normalized Chao1 diversity. Samples from a shared batch, those prepared together, strongly co-clustered by F measure.

The CDR3 is 14 amino acids. Germline CDR1 reads MNHEY; CDR2 reads SMNVEV (reference sequence). V trimming: 9 bases; J trimming: 5 bases; junction bases outside the gene matches: 6. A remark on this clonotype: Its matching antigen is unknown.

Built from TCR beta cDNA, the libraries had unique molecular identifiers in them. Input amounts of roughly 0.85 to 10 million T cells were used. These gave approximately 500,000 cDNA molecules, so each molecule approximated one T cell. TCRdb reprocessed the PCR reads with MiXCR, giving one entry per CDR3 protein. The sample has 450,000 to 650,000 distinct CDR3 sequences, about 40% seen once; the top ten hold around 1.7%. The sequence was obtained from a girl aged 10 to 17 with multiple sclerosis. This chain links TRBV27 with TRBJ2-2, with 10 bases that match TRBD1. What was sequenced was blood. The CDR3 DNA reads as TGTGCCAGTTACCGGGACAGGGGTACCGGGGAGCTGTTTTTT. Its translation is CASYRDRGTGELFF.